The rows below give T cell receptor beta chains drawn from one sample of a study of T-cell memory formation after mild COVID-19. TCRdb called the 5' RACE reads again in MiXCR, with one record for every CDR3 protein. The data show some 250,000 distinct CDR3 sequences, approximately 19% seen once. The sample taken for sequencing was PBMCs or a T cell subset sorted from them (not recorded which). Source of these receptors: a man between 18 and 35 years old who had mild COVID-19 (a few samples of this study predate the infection). Cell type and time point are not known. Both conserved end residues are part of each CDR3. A D gene is named only where the DNA matches it firmly. Not all rows give a size; the values are once, few, many and, for expanded clones, a class.

>TRBV4-3|.|TRBJ1-1|.
CASSQEYGTGLNTEAFF
TGCGCCAGCAGCCAAGAGTATGGTACAGGGCTGAACACTGAAGCTTTCTTT
>TRBV6-2/TRBV6-3|.|TRBJ2-2|.
CASSYGGRELFF
TGTGCCAGCAGTTACGGGGGCCGGGAGCTGTTTTTT
>TRBV10-3|.|TRBJ2-5|TRBD2
CAISESPAGGQETQYF
TGTGCCATCAGTGAGTCGCCAGCGGGGGGTCAAGAGACCCAGTACTTC
>TRBV5-1|many|TRBJ2-5|.
CASSRNWDQETQYF
TGCGCCAGCAGCCGTAATTGGGATCAAGAGACCCAGTACTTC
>TRBV20-1|few|TRBJ1-1|.
CSARFSGSGTEAFF
TGCAGTGCTAGATTTTCTGGGAGCGGAACTGAAGCTTTCTTT
>TRBV4-1|few|TRBJ1-2|.
CASSHVRLPVYGYTF
TGCGCCAGCAGCCACGTTCGACTCCCCGTCTATGGCTACACCTTC
>TRBV6-5|.|TRBJ1-2|TRBD1
CASSSRRTGLGGYTF
TGTGCCAGCAGCAGTAGACGGACAGGGTTAGGCGGCTACACCTTC
>TRBV4-2|.|TRBJ2-6|.
CASSQDNNSGANVLTF
TGTGCCAGCAGCCAAGATAACAACTCTGGGGCCAACGTCCTGACTTTC
>TRBV12-3/TRBV12-4|few|TRBJ1-2|.
CASTQMGGLHGYTF
TGTGCCAGCACCCAAATGGGAGGGCTCCATGGCTACACCTTC
>TRBV5-1|.|TRBJ2-2|.
CASSSDFAGTGELFF
TGCGCCAGCAGCTCAGACTTCGCGGGCACCGGGGAGCTGTTTTTT
>TRBV6-5|few|TRBJ1-4|TRBD1
CASRDPGQGNEKLFF
TGTGCCAGCAGGGACCCGGGACAGGGCAATGAAAAACTGTTTTTT
>TRBV29-1|few|TRBJ2-4|.
CSVEDRGGGRIQYF
TGCAGCGTTGAAGACAGGGGCGGTGGGCGCATTCAGTACTTC
>TRBV11-2|.|TRBJ2-3|TRBD2
CASSLGAGGRTDTQYF
TGTGCCAGCAGCTTAGGGGCGGGGGGCCGCACAGATACGCAGTATTTT
>TRBV7-8|few|TRBJ1-1|.
CASSRQGTTEAFF
TGTGCCAGCAGCCGACAAGGAACAACTGAAGCTTTCTTT
>TRBV7-2|few|TRBJ2-5|.
CASSSMRGQETQYF
TGTGCCAGCAGCTCAATGAGGGGGCAAGAGACCCAGTACTTC
>TRBV5-8|.|TRBJ2-6|.
CASSLVYRRSSGANVLTF
TGTGCCAGCAGCTTGGTTTACAGACGCAGCTCTGGGGCCAACGTCCTGACTTTC
>TRBV6-2/TRBV6-3|few|TRBJ2-3|.
CASSSLGQGGPDTQYF
TGTGCCAGCAGTTCCCTGGGGCAGGGGGGCCCAGATACGCAGTATTTT
>TRBV18|.|TRBJ2-7|.
CASSPTAPGEQYF
TGTGCCAGCTCACCAACCGCGCCGGGCGAGCAGTACTTC
>TRBV5-1|few|TRBJ1-2|.
CASSLEGEGYTF
TGCGCCAGCAGCTTGGAGGGCGAGGGCTACACCTTC
>TRBV7-3|.|TRBJ2-5|TRBD1
CASSLTGGTETQYF
TGTGCCAGCAGCCTGACAGGGGGGACGGAGACCCAGTACTTC
>TRBV6-2/TRBV6-3|.|TRBJ2-1|TRBD1
CASSPDREGSYNEQFF
TGTGCCAGCAGTCCCGACAGGGAAGGCTCCTACAATGAGCAGTTCTTC
>TRBV27|.|TRBJ1-1|.
CASSTSRVTEAFF
TGTGCCAGCAGTACCTCAAGGGTCACTGAAGCTTTCTTT
>TRBV19|.|TRBJ1-1|.
CASTPLGGTEAFF
TGTGCCAGTACTCCACTCGGGGGCACTGAAGCTTTCTTT
>TRBV5-1|few|TRBJ2-7|TRBD2
CASSPGLAGEYEQYF
TGCGCCAGCAGCCCGGGACTAGCGGGGGAATACGAGCAGTACTTC
>TRBV24-1|.|TRBJ2-5|TRBD1
CATSEYRDREETQYF
TGTGCCACCAGTGAGTACCGGGACAGAGAAGAGACCCAGTACTTC
>TRBV5-1|few|TRBJ1-1|.
CASSFAGKAEAFF
TGCGCCAGCAGCTTCGCGGGGAAGGCTGAAGCTTTCTTT
>TRBV7-2|many|TRBJ2-5|TRBD1
CASSKGQGETQYF
TGTGCCAGCAGCAAGGGACAGGGGGAGACCCAGTACTTC
>TRBV20-1|.|TRBJ2-1|.
CSVRVNEQFF
TGCAGTGTGAGGGTCAATGAGCAGTTCTTC